The clone carrying this T cell receptor beta chain has a handful of counts. Antigen unknown. This sample stems from a study of CD8 T cells in ankylosing spondylitis. Study findings and constraints: In reactive arthritis synovial fluid and blood, some motif variants had been reported before. Clones linked to the disease showed a CD8+ phenotype. They occurred at relatively low frequencies in peripheral blood.

This CDR3 has 16 residues. Per the germline V gene, CDR1 is KGHSH and CDR2 is LQKENI. Trimming removed 6 bases from V and 6 bases from J, with 21 bases in between. TCRdb re-called the 5' RACE reads with MiXCR, one entry per CDR3 protein. This sample has tens of thousands of distinct CDR3 sequences, with about 6.2% found just once. The rearrangement links TRBV18 to TRBJ2-1, with D unresolved. What was sequenced was synovial fluid, either unsorted or a sorted T cell fraction (not recorded which). The receptor was isolated from a male donor with ankylosing spondylitis. CDR3 amino acids: CASSPPPRPWTNEQFF. DNA of the CDR3: TGTGCCAGCTCGCCCCCCCCCCGACCATGGACCAATGAGCAGTTCTTC.